These 4 T cell receptor beta chains came from one sample sequenced in a study of OX40 agonist ivuxolimab in advanced cancers. TCRdb's copy holds only in-frame clones and misses some; the assay was immunoSEQ multiplex PCR. The sample lists 55,000 or so clones; approximately 90% were seen once. The sequencing here drew on CD4+ or CD8+ T cells sorted from blood, taken in a trial of the OX40 agonist ivuxolimab. The receptors were sampled from an adult with an advanced solid tumor such as melanoma, head and neck, liver or kidney cancer.

This chain links TRBV5-1 with TRBJ2-1; 9 nucleotides match TRBD2. CDR1 and CDR2 (germline): SGHRS, YFSETQ. The CDR3 spans 15 residues. V shed 6 bases, J shed 4 bases, and the junction held 8 bases outside the gene matches. The CDR3 region is CASKDWTSAYNEQFF. The DNA of the CDR3 is TGCGCCAGCAAGGACTGGACTAGCGCATACAATGAGCAGTTCTTC.

V usage is TRBV10-3 and J usage is TRBJ2-1, with a weak D call TRBD2 (5 bases). V lost 4 bases, J lost 0 bases, and 16 bases lay in between. CDR1 and CDR2 from the germline V gene are ENHRY and SYGVKD. This CDR3 has 17 amino acids. CDR3 nucleotides: TGTGCCATCAGTGCTCCGGGGAAGGGTAGCTCCTACAATGAGCAGTTCTTC. Its translation: CAISAPGKGSSYNEQFF.

This clone was observed a single time. The V call is TRBV28, the J call TRBJ1-5; D may be TRBD1 (5 bases). The CDR3 spans 12 residues. Germline assignment: CDR1 MDHEN and CDR2 SYDVKM. V gave up 8 bases and J gave up 1 base, with 6 bases separating them. The CDR3 loop reads CASHRSNQPQHF. The CDR3 nucleotides are TGTGCCAGCCACAGGAGCAATCAGCCCCAGCATTTT. The full variable domain, rest sourced from reference TRBV28 and TRBJ1-5, is DVKVTQSSRYLVKRTGEKVFLECVQDMDHENMFWYRQDPGLGLRLIYFSYDVKMKEKGDIPEGYSVSREKKERFSLILESASTNQTSMYLCASHRSNQPQHFGDGTRLSIL.

This clone was observed once. The chain combines TRBV29-1 with TRBJ1-4; D may be TRBD1 (5 bases). Germline loops: CDR1 SQVTM, CDR2 ANQGSEA. The CDR3 is 12 residues long. The CDR3 nucleotides are TGCAGTGCGAAGCAGGGTTCGGAAAAACTGTTTTTT. It encodes CSAKQGSEKLFF.